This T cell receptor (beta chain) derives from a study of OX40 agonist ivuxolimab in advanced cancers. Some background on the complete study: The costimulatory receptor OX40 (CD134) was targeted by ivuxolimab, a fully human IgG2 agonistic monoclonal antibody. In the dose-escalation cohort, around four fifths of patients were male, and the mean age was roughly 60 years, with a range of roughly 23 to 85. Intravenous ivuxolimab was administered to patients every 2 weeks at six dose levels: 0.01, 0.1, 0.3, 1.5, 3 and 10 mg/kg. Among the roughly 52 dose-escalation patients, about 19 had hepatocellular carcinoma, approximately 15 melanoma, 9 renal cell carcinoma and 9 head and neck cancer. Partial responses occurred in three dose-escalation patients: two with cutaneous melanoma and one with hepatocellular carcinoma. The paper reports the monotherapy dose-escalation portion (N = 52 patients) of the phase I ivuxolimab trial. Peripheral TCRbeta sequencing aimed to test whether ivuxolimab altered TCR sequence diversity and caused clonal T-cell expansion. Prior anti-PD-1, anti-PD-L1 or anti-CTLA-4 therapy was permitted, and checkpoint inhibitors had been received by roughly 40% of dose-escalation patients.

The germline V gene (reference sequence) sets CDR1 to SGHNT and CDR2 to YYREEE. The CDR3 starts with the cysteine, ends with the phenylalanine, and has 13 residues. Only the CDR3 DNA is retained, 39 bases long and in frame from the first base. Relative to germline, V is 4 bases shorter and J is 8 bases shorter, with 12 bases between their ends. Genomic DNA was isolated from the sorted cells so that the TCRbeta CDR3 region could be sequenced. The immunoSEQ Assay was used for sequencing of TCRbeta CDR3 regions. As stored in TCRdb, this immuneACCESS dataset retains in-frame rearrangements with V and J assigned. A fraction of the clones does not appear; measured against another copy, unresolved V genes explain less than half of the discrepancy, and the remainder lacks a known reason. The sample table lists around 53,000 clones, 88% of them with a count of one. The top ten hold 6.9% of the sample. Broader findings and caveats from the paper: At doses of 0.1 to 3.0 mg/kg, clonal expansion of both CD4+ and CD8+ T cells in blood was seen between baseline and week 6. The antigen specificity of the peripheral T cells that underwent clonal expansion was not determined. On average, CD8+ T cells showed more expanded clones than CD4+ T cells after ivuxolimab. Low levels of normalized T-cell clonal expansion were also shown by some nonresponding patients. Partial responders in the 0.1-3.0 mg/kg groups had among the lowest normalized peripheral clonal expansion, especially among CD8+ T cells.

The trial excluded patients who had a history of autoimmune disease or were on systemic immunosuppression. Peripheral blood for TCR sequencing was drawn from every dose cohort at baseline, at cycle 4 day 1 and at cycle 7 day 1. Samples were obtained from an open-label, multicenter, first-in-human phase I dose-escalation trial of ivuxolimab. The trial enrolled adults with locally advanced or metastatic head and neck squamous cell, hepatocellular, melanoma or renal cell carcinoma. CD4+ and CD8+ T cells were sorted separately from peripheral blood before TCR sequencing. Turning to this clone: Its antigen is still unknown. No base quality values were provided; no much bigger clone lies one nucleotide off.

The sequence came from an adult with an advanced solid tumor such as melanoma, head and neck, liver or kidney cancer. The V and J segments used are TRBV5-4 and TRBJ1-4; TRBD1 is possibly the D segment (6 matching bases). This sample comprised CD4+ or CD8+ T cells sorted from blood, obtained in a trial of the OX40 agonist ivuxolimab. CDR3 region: CASSNTGNEKLFF. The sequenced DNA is TGTGCCAGCAGCAATACAGGGAACGAAAAACTGTTTTTT.